A single T cell receptor gamma chain is shown here with its context. Distinct nucleotide sequences in the sample also encode this CDR3. The data originate from a study of gamma-delta chains in newborns, infants, children. Study-wide background: Polyclonal expansion of innate γδ T cells after birth follows microbial exposure.

TCRdb redid the clone calls on the reads with CATT. The sample records roughly 1,700 gamma-chain clones, 9.5% to 15% being singletons. Sequencing was performed on blood. This TCR was recovered from a child who was a newborn, infant or young child, either healthy, febrile or measles-vaccinated (not recorded which).

The DNA of the CDR3 is TGTGCCTTGTGGGAGGTGCATTATGCGGGGTTGGGCAAAAAAATCAAGGTATTT. It is translated as CALWEVHYAGLGKKIKVF. The chain links TRGV9 to TRGJP. CDR3 length: 18 amino acids. In germline, CDR1 is GITISATS, CDR2 ISYDGTV (reference sequence). The V segment lost 0 bases and the J segment 9 bases; nucleotides outside the gene matches: 11.